Given below is one TCR beta chain in context. The germline V gene has CDR1 GTSNPN and CDR2 SVGIG (reference sequence). Deletions cut 2 bases from V and 8 bases from J, with 9 bases between. The CDR3 totals 12 residues. This entry comes from a study of early T cells in non-severe SARS-CoV-2 infection. Study background: Chains were unpaired, as sequencing was done on bulk RNA from unsorted whole blood.

In the library, individual cDNA molecules carried attached unique molecular identifiers. One entry per CDR3 protein results from TCRdb running MiXCR on the 5' RACE reads. This table has tens of thousands of distinct CDR3 sequences, roughly 12% appearing once. Sequencing used whole blood. This TCR came from an adult who was a healthcare worker with PCR-confirmed SARS-CoV-2 infection or an uninfected control (not recorded which). The chain has TRBV30 and TRBJ2-2; D unresolved. The CDR3 is CAWSLAAGELFF. The CDR3 DNA sequence: TGTGCCTGGAGTCTCGCCGCGGGGGAGCTGTTTTTT.